This TCR beta chain is drawn from a study of post-analysis software for immune sequencing data. Unique molecular identifiers were carried by the TCR beta cDNA libraries. A population of about 0.95 to 10 million T cells gave rise to roughly 500,000 cDNA molecules. TCRdb re-analysed the PCR reads in MiXCR, keeping a single row per CDR3 protein. Here the sample spans roughly 570,000 distinct CDR3 sequences, around 34% being singletons. In germline, CDR1 is MNHEY, CDR2 SMNVEV (reference sequence). Trimming took 5 bases from V and 0 from J, leaving 14 bases between them. The CDR3 is 16 amino acids. Whole-study results and caveats: Significantly decreased normalized Chao1 diversity was recorded for multiple sclerosis patients relative to controls. Five or six TRBV segments were significantly more frequent in patients than in controls. TRBV5-6, TRBV5-1 and TRBV20-1 were among these segments.

With regard to this clonotype: Its antigen is not identified.

Sample: blood. The receptor was derived from a girl between 2 and 17 years old with multiple sclerosis. The chain recombines TRBV27 with TRBJ1-5; D remains unclear. CDR3 nucleotide sequence: TGTGCCAGCAGTCTGAGGGCAGACCTTAGCAATCAGCCCCAGCATTTT. Protein sequence: CASSLRADLSNQPQHF.